The entry below gives a single T cell receptor (beta chain) sequence along with its context. Its antigen is undetermined. Germline loops: CDR1 LNHDA, CDR2 SQIVND (reference sequence). The CDR3 sequence is 17 residues long. V lost 3 bases to trimming and J lost 0 bases, with 16 bases between them. This sample was included in a study of response to subunit inactivated influenza vaccine. MiXCR was run by TCRdb on the RT-PCR reads, yielding one entry per CDR3 protein. The table includes 500,000 or so distinct CDR3 sequences, 9.5% to 13% detected once. Regarding the study as a whole: Researchers suggested that each seasonal influenza vaccination recruits few new T cells.

This chain links TRBV19 with TRBJ2-3; D is unresolved. Material: PBMCs from blood, obtained roughly 6 weeks after vaccination. The clonotype comes from a man aged 50 to 59 who received an inactivated influenza vaccine. This CDR3 reads CASSIRRTHSSTDTQYF. The CDR3 nucleotides are TGTGCCAGTAGTATTAGGCGAACGCACTCTAGCACAGATACGCAGTATTTT.